A selection of T cell receptor beta chains follows, all from one sample in a study of regulatory T cells in long-lasting Graves disease. Using its own MiXCR run on the multiplex PCR reads, TCRdb lists one record per CDR3 protein. The sample contains approximately 540,000 distinct CDR3 sequences, 9.5% to 15% of which appear only once. These records were also assigned to another study, of T cells in Graves' hyperthyroidism and ophthalmopathy.

The sample in question was peripheral blood mononuclear cells (PBMCs), obtained at new diagnosis, from a patient treated with antithyroid drugs. All receptors derive from a woman aged 25-40 years with Graves disease. Both conserved end residues are part of each CDR3. Fields, in order: CDR3 length, clone size, V gene, J gene, D gene, CDR3 DNA, CDR3 protein. The D gene is left open where the match is weak. A row's size may be missing; if present it is once, few, many or a size class.

13	many	TRBV11-2	TRBJ2-5	-	TGTGCCAGCAGACAGGGAGTAAGTGAGACCCAGTACTTC	CASRQGVSETQYF
15	many	TRBV10-2	TRBJ2-7	-	TGCGCCAGCAGTGAGTCTGCGGGACTCTCCTACGAGCAGTACTTC	CASSESAGLSYEQYF
16	few	TRBV28	TRBJ2-1	-	TGTGCCAGCAGGACGCGGTGGAGTTTAAGCTACAATGAGCAGTTCTTC	CASRTRWSLSYNEQFF
15	few	TRBV6-4	TRBJ2-2	TRBD1	TGTGCCAGCAGTGATGGGGACAGCCGCACCGGGGAGCTGTTTTTT	CASSDGDSRTGELFF
14	-	TRBV10-3	TRBJ2-1	TRBD2	TGTGCCATCAGTGAGCTAGCGGGAGGCAGTGAGCAGTTCTTC	CAISELAGGSEQFF
16	-	TRBV19	TRBJ2-1	TRBD2	TGTGCCAGTAGTATAGGATCTAGCGGGAGCGGCAATGAGCAGTTCTTC	CASSIGSSGSGNEQFF
15	many	TRBV27	TRBJ1-4	TRBD1	TGTGCCAGCAGCGATCCGGGACAGCTTAATGAAAAACTGTTTTTT	CASSDPGQLNEKLFF
15	many	TRBV3-1	TRBJ2-3	TRBD2	TGTGCCAGCAGCCATCGGCGGGAGGTACCGGATACGCAGTATTTT	CASSHRREVPDTQYF
15	many	TRBV11-2	TRBJ1-6	-	TGTGCCAGCAGCTCATCTACAGGGAGGCTTTCACCCCTCCACTTT	CASSSSTGRLSPLHF
16	many	TRBV7-8	TRBJ1-3	-	TGTGCCAGCAGCTTAGAAGCGGCAGGGACTGGAAACACCATATATTTT	CASSLEAAGTGNTIYF
13	many	TRBV28	TRBJ1-5	TRBD1	TGTGCCAGCCGGGACAGTAACAATCAGCCCCAGCATTTT	CASRDSNNQPQHF